The T cell receptor beta chain described here comes from a study of OX40 agonist ivuxolimab in advanced cancers. Study overall: Partial responses were achieved by three patients, of whom one had hepatocellular carcinoma and two had cutaneous melanoma.

Generated by immunoSEQ multiplex PCR, the TCRdb table keeps only in-frame clones and is missing some. The table has roughly 30,000 clones, roughly 90% seen once. CDR1 is SGHRS, CDR2 YFSETQ, per germline. This CDR3 spans 12 amino acids. The V end lost 0 bases, the J end lost 4 bases, and 5 bases lay between the germline ends. As for this clone: A far more abundant clone sits one base away, making this likely a read error. This sample also contains other DNA sequences that code for the same CDR3.

Autoimmune disease history or systemic immunosuppression disqualified patients. V gene TRBV5-1 combines with J gene TRBJ2-7; no clear D gene. This clonotype was obtained from an adult with an advanced solid tumor such as melanoma, head and neck, liver or kidney cancer. The sample in question was CD4+ or CD8+ T cells sorted from blood, obtained in a trial of the OX40 agonist ivuxolimab. CDR3 DNA: TGCGCCAGCAGCTTGGATGCGTACGAGCAGTACTTC. This codes for CASSLDAYEQYF. The full variable domain, rest sourced from reference TRBV5-1 and TRBJ2-7, is KAGVTQTPRYLIKTRGQQVTLSCSPISGHRSVSWYQQTPGQGLQFLFEYFSETQRNKGNFPGRFSGRQFSNSRSEMNVSTLELGDSALYLCASSLDAYEQYFGPGTRLTVT.